This TCR beta chain was sequenced during a study of T cell responses to AZD1222 COVID-19 vaccine. General study results and limits: Nearly half of unique spike-specific TCRs reportedly avoided B.1.351 and B.1.1.7 mutated regions. Most donors were white British and more were female, and clonal diversity was possibly underestimated. Once two AZD1222 doses were given, Spike-specific TCR breadth and depth went up. Spike-wide vaccine-associated CD4 TCRs dominated at 160-218 and 743-854.

Turning to this clone: As yet, its antigen is unknown.

TCRdb's copy holds only in-frame clones and misses some; the assay was immunoSEQ multiplex PCR. The sample lists 90,000 to 120,000 clones; nearly 90% were seen once. Germline V CDR1 and CDR2: SGHVS, FQNEAQ. The CDR3 covers 15 residues. J was trimmed by 3 bases and V by 4 bases; bases with no gene match: 4. This chain joins TRBV7-8 and TRBJ2-7, with 12 positions matching TRBD2. The clonotype comes from an adult who received the AZD1222 COVID-19 vaccine. The source was peripheral blood, collected 28 days after the second AZD1222 dose. DNA for the CDR3: TGTGCCAGCAGCTCCGGACTAGCGGGGTTCTACGAGCAGTACTTC. Translation gives CASSSGLAGFYEQYF.